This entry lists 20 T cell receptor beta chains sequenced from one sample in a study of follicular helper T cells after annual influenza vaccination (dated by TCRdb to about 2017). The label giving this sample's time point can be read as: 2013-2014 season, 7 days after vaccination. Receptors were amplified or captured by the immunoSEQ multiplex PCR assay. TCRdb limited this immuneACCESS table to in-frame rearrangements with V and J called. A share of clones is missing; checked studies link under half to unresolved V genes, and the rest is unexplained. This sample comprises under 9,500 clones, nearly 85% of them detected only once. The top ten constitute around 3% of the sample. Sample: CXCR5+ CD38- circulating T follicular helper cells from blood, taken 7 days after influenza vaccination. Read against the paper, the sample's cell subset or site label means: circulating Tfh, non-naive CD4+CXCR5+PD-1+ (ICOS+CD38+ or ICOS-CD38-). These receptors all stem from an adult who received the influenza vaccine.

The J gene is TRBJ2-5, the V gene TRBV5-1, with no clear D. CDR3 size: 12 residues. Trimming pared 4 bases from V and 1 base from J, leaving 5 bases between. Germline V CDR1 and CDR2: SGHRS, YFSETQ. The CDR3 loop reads CASSEPQETQYF. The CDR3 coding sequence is TGCGCCAGCAGCGAGCCCCAAGAGACCCAGTACTTC.

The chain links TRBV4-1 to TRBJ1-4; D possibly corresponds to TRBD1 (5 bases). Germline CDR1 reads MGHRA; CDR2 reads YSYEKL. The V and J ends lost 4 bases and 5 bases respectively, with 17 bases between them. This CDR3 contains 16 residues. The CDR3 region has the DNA TGCGCCAGCAGCCTCAGTCGTCCGAGGGGAAATGAAAAACTGTTTTTT. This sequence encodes CASSLSRPRGNEKLFF.

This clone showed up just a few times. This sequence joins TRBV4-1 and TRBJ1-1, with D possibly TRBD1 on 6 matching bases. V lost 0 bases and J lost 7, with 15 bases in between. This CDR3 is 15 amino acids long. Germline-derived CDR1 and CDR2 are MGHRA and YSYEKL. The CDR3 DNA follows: TGCGCCAGCAGCCAAGATGGGCAGGGGAGGGGTGAAGCTTTCTTT. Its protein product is CASSQDGQGRGEAFF.

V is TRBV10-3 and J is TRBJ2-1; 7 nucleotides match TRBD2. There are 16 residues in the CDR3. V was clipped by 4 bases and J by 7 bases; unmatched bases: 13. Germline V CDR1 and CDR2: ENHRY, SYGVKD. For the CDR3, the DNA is TGTGCCATCAGTGCCACTAGCGTAATGCTCGGGAATGAGCAGTTCTTC. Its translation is CAISATSVMLGNEQFF.

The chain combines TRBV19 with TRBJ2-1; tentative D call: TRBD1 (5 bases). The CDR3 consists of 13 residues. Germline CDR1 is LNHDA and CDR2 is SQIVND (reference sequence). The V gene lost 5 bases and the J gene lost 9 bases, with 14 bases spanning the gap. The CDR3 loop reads CASSQRTDTEQFF. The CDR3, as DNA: TGTGCCAGTAGTCAAAGGACGGACACTGAGCAGTTCTTC.

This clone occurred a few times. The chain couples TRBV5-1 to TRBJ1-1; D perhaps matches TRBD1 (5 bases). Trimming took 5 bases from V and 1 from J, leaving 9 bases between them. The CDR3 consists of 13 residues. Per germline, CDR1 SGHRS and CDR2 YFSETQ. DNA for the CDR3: TGCGCCAGCAGGGAAGGGGAGAACACTGAAGCTTTCTTT. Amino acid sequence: CASREGENTEAFF.

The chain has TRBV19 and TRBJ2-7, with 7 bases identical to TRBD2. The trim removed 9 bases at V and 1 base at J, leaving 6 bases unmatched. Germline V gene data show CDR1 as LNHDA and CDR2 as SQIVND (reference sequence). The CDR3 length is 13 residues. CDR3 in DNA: TGTGCCAGAACTAGCGTCCAATCCTACGAGCAGTACTTC. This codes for CARTSVQSYEQYF.

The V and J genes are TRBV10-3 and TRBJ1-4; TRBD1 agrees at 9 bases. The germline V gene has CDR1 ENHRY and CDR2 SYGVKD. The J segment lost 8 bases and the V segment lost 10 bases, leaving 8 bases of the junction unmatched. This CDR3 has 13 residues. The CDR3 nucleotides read TGTGCCACCACCGGGACAGGGACCGAAAAACTGTTTTTT. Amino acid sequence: CATTGTGTEKLFF.

The CDR3 bases are TGTGCCAGCTCATTCGGGACAGCAGGTCAGCCCCAGCATTTT. This encodes CASSFGTAGQPQHF. V is TRBV18 and J is TRBJ1-5; TRBD1 matches at 7 bases. With 5 bases clipped from V and 6 bases from J, the junction kept 7 bases outside the gene matches. Germline V CDR1 and CDR2: KGHSH, LQKENI. This CDR3 region has 14 residues.

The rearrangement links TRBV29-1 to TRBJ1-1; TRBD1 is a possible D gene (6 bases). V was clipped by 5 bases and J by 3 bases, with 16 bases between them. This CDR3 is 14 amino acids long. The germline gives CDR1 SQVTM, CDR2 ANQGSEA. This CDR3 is CSVRGQGMDTEAFF. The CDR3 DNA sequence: TGCAGCGTTCGAGGGCAGGGGATGGACACTGAAGCTTTCTTT.

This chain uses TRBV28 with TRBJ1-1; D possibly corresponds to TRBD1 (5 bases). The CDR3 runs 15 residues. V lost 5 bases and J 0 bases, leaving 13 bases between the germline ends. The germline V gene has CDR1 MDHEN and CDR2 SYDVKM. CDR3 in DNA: TGTGCCAGCAGTCCCCCCAGGGTTATGAACACTGAAGCTTTCTTT. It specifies CASSPPRVMNTEAFF.

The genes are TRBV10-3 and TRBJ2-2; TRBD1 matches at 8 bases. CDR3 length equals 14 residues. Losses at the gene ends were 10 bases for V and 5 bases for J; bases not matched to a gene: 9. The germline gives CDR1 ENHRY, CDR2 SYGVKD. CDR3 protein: CATTGQGSTGELFF. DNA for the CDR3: TGTGCCACAACCGGACAGGGATCAACCGGGGAGCTGTTTTTT.

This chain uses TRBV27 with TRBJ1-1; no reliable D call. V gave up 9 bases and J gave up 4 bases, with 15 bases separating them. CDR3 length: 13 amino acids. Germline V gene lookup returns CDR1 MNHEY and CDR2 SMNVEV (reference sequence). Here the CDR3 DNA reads TGTGCCAGTGGTCGGGCAGGAACCACTGAAGCTTTCTTT. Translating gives CASGRAGTTEAFF.

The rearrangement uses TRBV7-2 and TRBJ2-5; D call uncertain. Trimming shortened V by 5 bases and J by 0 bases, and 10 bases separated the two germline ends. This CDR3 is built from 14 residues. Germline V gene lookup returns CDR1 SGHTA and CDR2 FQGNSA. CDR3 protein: CASSPNGDQETQYF. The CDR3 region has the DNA TGTGCCAGCAGCCCCAATGGGGACCAAGAGACCCAGTACTTC.

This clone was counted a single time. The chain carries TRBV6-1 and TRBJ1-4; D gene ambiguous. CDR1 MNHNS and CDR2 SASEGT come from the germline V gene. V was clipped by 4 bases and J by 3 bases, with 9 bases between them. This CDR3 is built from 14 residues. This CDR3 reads CASSGVAANEKLFF. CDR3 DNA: TGTGCCAGCAGTGGGGTGGCTGCTAATGAAAAACTGTTTTTT.

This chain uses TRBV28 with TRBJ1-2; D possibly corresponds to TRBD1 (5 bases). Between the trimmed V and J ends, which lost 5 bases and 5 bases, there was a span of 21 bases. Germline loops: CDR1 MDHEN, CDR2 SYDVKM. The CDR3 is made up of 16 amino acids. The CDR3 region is CASSPNPGRIRYGYTF. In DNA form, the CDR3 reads TGTGCCAGCAGTCCCAACCCGGGACGGATCAGATATGGCTACACCTTC.

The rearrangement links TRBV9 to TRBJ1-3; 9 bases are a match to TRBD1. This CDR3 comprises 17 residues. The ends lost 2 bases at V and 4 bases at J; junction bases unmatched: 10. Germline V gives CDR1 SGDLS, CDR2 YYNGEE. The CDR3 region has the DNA TGTGCCAGCAGCGTCGCCGGGACAGGGTTCTCCGGAAACACCATATATTTT. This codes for CASSVAGTGFSGNTIYF.

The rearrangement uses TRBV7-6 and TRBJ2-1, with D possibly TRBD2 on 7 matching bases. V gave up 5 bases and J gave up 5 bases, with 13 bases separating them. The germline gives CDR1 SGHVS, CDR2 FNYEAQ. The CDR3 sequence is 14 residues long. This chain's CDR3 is CASSEGGRDNEQFF. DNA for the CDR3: TGTGCCAGCAGCGAGGGGGGGCGGGACAATGAGCAGTTCTTC.

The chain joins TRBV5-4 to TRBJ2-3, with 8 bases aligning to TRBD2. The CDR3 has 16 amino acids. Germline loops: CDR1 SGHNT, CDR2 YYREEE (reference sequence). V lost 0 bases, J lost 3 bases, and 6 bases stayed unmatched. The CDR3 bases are TGTGCCAGCAGCTTGGCCAGAGGCGGGAGGACAGATACGCAGTATTTT. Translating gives CASSLARGGRTDTQYF. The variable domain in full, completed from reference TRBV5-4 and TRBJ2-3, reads ETGVTQSPTHLIKTRGQQVTLRCSSQSGHNTVSWYQQALGQGPQFIFQYYREEENGRGNFPPRFSGLQFPNYSSELNVNALELDDSALYLCASSLARGGRTDTQYFGPGTRLTVL.

The CDR3 loop reads CASSIDLNYGYTF. CDR3 in DNA: TGTGCCAGTAGTATAGACCTGAACTATGGCTACACCTTC. This chain uses TRBV19 with TRBJ1-2; D remains unclear. Between the trimmed V and J ends, which lost 0 bases and 2 bases, there was a span of 4 bases. Germline V gene sequence: CDR1 LNHDA, CDR2 SQIVND (reference sequence). The CDR3 has 13 residues. The whole variable domain, filled in from reference TRBV19 and TRBJ1-2, reads DGGITQSPKYLFRKEGQNVTLSCEQNLNHDAMYWYRQDPGQGLRLIYYSQIVNDFQKGDIAEGYSVSREKKESFPLTVTSAQKNPTAFYLCASSIDLNYGYTFGSGTRLTVV.